This T cell receptor beta chain was identified during a study of CD8 T cells in Susac syndrome. Random hexamers primed reverse transcription of about 0.45 to 1 ug RNA. In TCRdb, the immunoSEQ multiplex PCR reads were re-called with MiXCR into one record per CDR3 protein. This sample has 150,000 to 180,000 distinct CDR3 sequences, with 90% to 95% found just once. Germline-derived CDR1 and CDR2 are DFQATT and SNEGSKA (reference sequence). The CDR3 is 12 amino acids. V lost 4 bases, J lost 2 bases, and 8 bases lay in between. The clonotype was recovered from a human donor with Susac syndrome. The chain carries TRBV20-1 and TRBJ2-5, with D perhaps TRBD2 (5 bases). The sample comprised CD4+ T cells from PBMCs. CDR3 protein: CSANTRQETQYF. The CDR3 bases are TGCAGTGCTAATACTAGGCAAGAGACCCAGTACTTC.